This T cell receptor (beta chain) emerged from a study of blood T cell repertoires in COVID-19. Study in general: The cDNA or gDNA used as material had been derived from T cells, B-cell-depleted T cells, or PBMCs.

With respect to this clone: Mismatch with germline at one junction end may stem from a read error.

Repertoires were generated with immunoSEQ multiplex PCR, while TCRdb's copy carries only in-frame clones and drops some. The sample carries under 250,000 clones, 86% recorded once. Sequencing input: peripheral blood. The clonotype comes from a woman of 80 years or more with COVID-19, enrolled during active disease.

For the CDR3, the DNA is TGCGCCAGCACCTTGACCCAGAGGGAGACCCAGTACTTC. It is translated as CASTLTQRETQYF. The rearrangement joins TRBV5-1 to TRBJ2-5, with D unclear. Germline V lookup: CDR1 SGHRS, CDR2 YFSETQ. The CDR3 extends over 13 amino acids.